Each of the 31 T cell receptor beta chains below was sequenced from the same sample in a study of blood T cells in healthy people across ages. A second PCR of about 6 to 12 cycles used a sample-barcoded 5' primer and a J-beta primer mix. One entry per CDR3 protein results from TCRdb running MiXCR on the 5' RACE reads. The repertoire holds approximately 800,000 distinct CDR3 sequences, with approximately 59% as singletons. Sequenced sample: blood. Source of these receptors: a man aged 30 to 39 in good health.

This chain uses TRBV15 with TRBJ2-5; TRBD1 or TRBD2 may be the D gene (5 bases each). The V end was cut by 3 bases, the J end by 11 bases, with 13 bases between. The CDR3 runs 12 residues. The germline gives CDR1 LNHNV, CDR2 YYDKDF (reference sequence). In DNA form, the CDR3 reads TGTGCCACCAGCAGCCACCCGGGACCGCAGTACTTC. Translation: CATSSHPGPQYF.

This chain's CDR3 is CASSLSSGSLQETQYF. CDR3 nucleotide sequence: TGTGCCAGCAGCCTCTCCTCGGGAAGCCTCCAAGAGACCCAGTACTTC. This chain connects TRBV7-2 to TRBJ2-5; perhaps TRBD2 as D (5 bases). Germline CDR1 reads SGHTA; CDR2 reads FQGNSA. V was trimmed by 5 bases and J by 1 base, leaving 17 bases between them. The CDR3 has 16 amino acids.

CDR3 sequence reads: CASSSNRARYEQYF. The CDR3 nucleotides read TGTGCCAGCAGTTCAAACCGGGCCCGCTACGAGCAGTACTTC. The chain has TRBV27 and TRBJ2-7; D gene unclear. Germline CDR1 reads MNHEY; CDR2 reads SMNVEV (reference sequence). The CDR3 totals 14 residues. Trimming removed 4 bases at V and 3 bases at J, with 13 bases between.

This clonotype was counted between two and nine times. V gene TRBV4-2 combines with J gene TRBJ2-5; 7 positions agree with TRBD2. Germline CDR1 and CDR2: LGHNA and YNFKEQ. With V trimmed by 1 base and J by 5 bases, 19 bases remained unmatched. CDR3 length: 19 residues. Here the CDR3 reads CASSQGEYRASGVGETQYF. Here the CDR3 DNA reads TGTGCCAGCAGCCAAGGAGAGTACAGAGCAAGCGGGGTGGGGGAGACCCAGTACTTC.

This clonotype has only a few counts. The genes are TRBV3-1 and TRBJ2-5; 9 bases fit TRBD1. V gave up 1 base and J gave up 3 bases; unmatched junction bases: 6. In germline, CDR1 is LGHDT, CDR2 YNNKEL (reference sequence). The CDR3 contains 16 residues. In DNA form, the CDR3 reads TGTGCCAGCAGCCAAGGACAGGGACAGGGAGAAGAGACCCAGTACTTC. It encodes CASSQGQGQGEETQYF.

The rearrangement uses TRBV12-3 or TRBV12-4 and TRBJ2-1; D is unclear. This CDR3 has 14 residues. V was clipped by 6 bases and J by 10 bases, with 19 bases between them. CDR3 nucleotides: TGTGCCAGCAGCCCACGGTTAGTCGCCGGGGAGCAGTTCTTC. It encodes CASSPRLVAGEQFF.

Only one count was recorded for this clonotype. V is TRBV9 and J is TRBJ2-3; D call uncertain. The CDR3 loop spans 14 amino acids. V was trimmed by 0 bases and J by 5 bases, leaving 10 bases between them. The germline V gene has CDR1 SGDLS and CDR2 YYNGEE. The CDR3 spells CASSVVDSRDTQYF. The CDR3 coding sequence is TGTGCCAGCAGCGTAGTCGATTCTAGAGATACGCAGTATTTT.

This chain connects TRBV6-5 to TRBJ1-2; weak D call: TRBD1 (5 bases). The CDR3 spans 16 residues. Germline V gene sequence: CDR1 MNHEY, CDR2 SVGAGI. V shed 0 bases and J shed 4 bases, with 15 bases lying between them. This CDR3 reads CASSYSARTPFYGYTF. The CDR3 DNA follows: TGTGCCAGCAGTTACTCGGCAAGGACACCGTTCTATGGCTACACCTTC.

The J gene is TRBJ1-5, the V gene TRBV20-1; D may be TRBD1 (5 bases). The V gene's germline CDR1 is DFQATT and CDR2 SNEGSKA (reference sequence). The CDR3 consists of 15 residues. Trimming removed 3 bases at V and 5 bases at J, with 17 bases between. As DNA, the CDR3 is TGCAGTGCTAGGAGGTGGGGGGGGAAGGATCAGCCCCAGCATTTT. This gives the protein CSARRWGGKDQPQHF.

This chain uses TRBV10-3 with TRBJ1-2; the D is unclear. Deletions cut 4 bases from V and 12 bases from J, with 15 bases between. The CDR3 has 12 residues. CDR1 ENHRY and CDR2 SYGVKD come from the germline V gene. As DNA, the CDR3 is TGTGCCATCAGTGCTTCGCAGGTCGACAACACCTTC. Its translation: CAISASQVDNTF.

The chain is built from TRBV10-3 and TRBJ2-3; no reliable D call. V lost 8 bases and J lost 2, with 14 bases in between. This CDR3 is built from 14 residues. Per germline, CDR1 ENHRY and CDR2 SYGVKD. CDR3 sequence (DNA): TGTGCCATCGCGGTTGCCGGAGACACAGATACGCAGTATTTT. Translation: CAIAVAGDTDTQYF.

This clonotype was seen more than once but under ten times. The V call is TRBV24-1, the J call TRBJ2-3; no reliable D call. Between the trimmed V and J ends, which lost 1 base and 0 bases, there was a span of 13 bases. In germline, CDR1 is KGHDR, CDR2 SFDVKD. The CDR3 length is 17 residues. The CDR3: CATSDFAVGPSTDTQYF. The CDR3 DNA reads as TGTGCCACCAGTGATTTTGCAGTTGGCCCGAGCACAGATACGCAGTATTTT.

J is TRBJ2-2 and V is TRBV20-1; D call uncertain. Germline-derived CDR1 and CDR2 are DFQATT and SNEGSKA (reference sequence). The germline V and J ends were trimmed by 4 bases and 7 bases, with 10 bases remaining between them. This CDR3 has 12 amino acids. The CDR3 sequence is CSATKRSGELFF. CDR3 nucleotide sequence: TGCAGTGCTACAAAAAGGAGCGGGGAGCTGTTTTTT.

The rearrangement joins TRBV9 to TRBJ2-5, with 8 bases lining up with TRBD2. The CDR3 is 16 amino acids. The germline V gene has CDR1 SGDLS and CDR2 YYNGEE. V shed 0 bases, J shed 1 base, and the junction held 5 bases outside the gene matches. CDR3 in amino acids: CASSVEGGGTQETQYF. In nucleotides, the CDR3 is TGTGCCAGCAGCGTAGAGGGCGGGGGGACCCAAGAGACCCAGTACTTC.

This chain links TRBV7-2 with TRBJ1-5; unclear D gene. Trimming took 5 bases from V and 3 from J, leaving 14 bases between them. The CDR3 is 15 residues long. CDR1 is SGHTA, CDR2 FQGNSA, per germline. The DNA of the CDR3 is TGTGCCAGCAGCCCTGGGTTCGGATACAATCAGCCCCAGCATTTT. Residues: CASSPGFGYNQPQHF.

The V call is TRBV9, the J call TRBJ2-2, with 8 bases lining up with TRBD2. The CDR3 spans 15 residues. The V segment lost 5 bases and the J segment 2 bases; nucleotides outside the gene matches: 5. Germline assignment: CDR1 SGDLS and CDR2 YYNGEE. The CDR3 DNA sequence: TGTGCCAGCAGTGGGAGCGGGGGCAACACCGGGGAGCTGTTTTTT. Protein product: CASSGSGGNTGELFF.

This clonotype was picked up a small number of times. The chain joins TRBV12-3 or TRBV12-4 to TRBJ2-3, with D possibly TRBD2 on 6 matching bases. The CDR3 length is 13 residues. Trimming took off 3 bases at V and 5 bases at J, with 9 bases between the two ends. CDR3 loop: CASSLGGVDTQYF. The CDR3 region has the DNA TGTGCCAGCAGTTTGGGGGGAGTAGATACGCAGTATTTT.

As concerns this clonotype: One end of the junction varies from germline; a read error may be responsible. The chain has TRBV5-5 and TRBJ2-5; D tentatively reads TRBD1 or TRBD2 (5 bases each). The J call may not be correct, given that the DNA end is closer to TRBJ2-7. The length of the CDR3 is 13 residues. The germline V gene has CDR1 SGHKS and CDR2 YYEKEE (reference sequence). The CDR3 here is CAGSLGPWGEQYF. The CDR3 DNA sequence: TGTGCCGGCAGCTTGGGACCCTGGGGCGAGCAGTACTTC.

The V call is TRBV7-2, the J call TRBJ2-1, with 9 bases fitting TRBD2. The DNA end lines up better with TRBJ2-7; the J call may be wrong. The CDR3 extends over 14 amino acids. Germline V gene data show CDR1 as SGHTA and CDR2 as FQGNSA. CDR3 residues: CASSRGLAYNEQYF. Written as DNA, the CDR3 is TGTGCCAGCAGCAGGGGACTAGCCTACAATGAGCAGTACTTC.

Worth noting for this clonotype: The conserved final phenylalanine or tryptophan is absent from the CDR3, which likely points to a read error. This sequence joins TRBV18 and TRBJ2-5; maybe TRBD1 (5 bases). The J call is doubtful: the DNA matches TRBJ2-7 better. The CDR3 spans 13 residues. CDR1 and CDR2 (germline): KGHSH, LQKENI. The DNA for the CDR3 is TGTGCCAGCTCACCACCCTGGGGCGACGAGCAGTACTAC. Its translation: CASSPPWGDEQYY.

This rearrangement joins TRBV15 to TRBJ2-3; 7 bases align to TRBD1. This CDR3 comprises 16 residues. J lost 0 bases, V lost 5 bases, and 8 bases had no gene match. The germline gives CDR1 LNHNV, CDR2 YYDKDF (reference sequence). The CDR3 sequence is CATSSREGASTDTQYF. The CDR3 coding sequence is TGTGCCACCAGCTCCCGCGAGGGGGCTAGCACAGATACGCAGTATTTT.

The rearrangement links TRBV6-2 or TRBV6-3 to TRBJ1-5, with 8 bases fitting TRBD1. J gave up 9 bases and V 5 bases, and 12 bases lay outside the gene matches. The CDR3 is made up of 15 amino acids. The V gene's germline CDR1 is MNHEY and CDR2 SVGEGT. The CDR3 nucleotides are TGTGCCAGCAGTAAAGGACAGGGTCTCCCTTCGCCCCAGCATTTT. It is translated as CASSKGQGLPSPQHF.

Of note for this clonotype: The junction shows a germline mismatch at one end, possibly a read error. The chain combines TRBV14 with TRBJ1-2; 8 nucleotides match TRBD1. The CDR3 extends over 15 amino acids. CDR1 SGHDN and CDR2 FVKESK come from the germline V gene. The CDR3 reads CASSHRQGIFDGYTF. Written as DNA, the CDR3 is TGTGCCAGCAGCCACCGACAGGGGATCTTTGATGGCTACACCTTT.

V is TRBV9 and J is TRBJ2-7; 11 nucleotides match TRBD2. The CDR3 consists of 15 residues. The germline V gene has CDR1 SGDLS and CDR2 YYNGEE. V was clipped by 2 bases and J by 2 bases; unmatched bases: 3. Here the CDR3 DNA reads TGTGCCAGCAGCGTCCTAGCGGGGGGCACCTACGAGCAGTACTTC. Its protein is CASSVLAGGTYEQYF.

This chain links TRBV20-1 with TRBJ2-1; a weak D match, TRBD2 (6 bases). The CDR3 consists of 17 residues. The germline V gene encodes CDR1 DFQATT and CDR2 SNEGSKA (reference sequence). The CDR3 loop reads CSLRDFAPKSSYNEQFF. The CDR3 nucleotides read TGCAGCCTTCGGGACTTTGCCCCTAAGAGCTCCTACAATGAGCAGTTCTTC.

In its sample, this clonotype was seen a few times. This rearrangement joins TRBV3-1 to TRBJ2-3; D might be TRBD2 (6 bases). The V gene lost 2 bases and the J gene lost 3 bases, with 15 bases spanning the gap. Germline V gives CDR1 LGHDT, CDR2 YNNKEL (reference sequence). The length of the CDR3 is 16 residues. The CDR3 DNA sequence: TGTGCCAGCAGCCAAACACGGGGGTCCTCAACAGATACGCAGTATTTT. The encoded protein is CASSQTRGSSTDTQYF.

The V call is TRBV20-1, the J call TRBJ2-1; D tentatively reads TRBD1 or TRBD2 (6 bases each). This CDR3 region has 15 residues. V lost 0 bases and J lost 3, with 12 bases in between. CDR1 DFQATT and CDR2 SNEGSKA come from the germline V gene (reference sequence). The CDR3 loop reads CSARDWGAVYNEQFF. The CDR3 bases are TGCAGTGCTAGAGATTGGGGGGCGGTCTACAATGAGCAGTTCTTC.

In this sample, this clonotype turned up once. This rearrangement joins TRBV20-1 to TRBJ2-7, with unresolved D. This CDR3 is 13 amino acids long. Germline lookup yields CDR1 DFQATT and CDR2 SNEGSKA (reference sequence). V was trimmed by 4 bases and J by 2 bases, leaving 12 bases between them. In DNA, the CDR3 is TGCAGTGCTAAACGCCTCGAACCCTACGAGCAGTACTTC. It encodes CSAKRLEPYEQYF.

The chain employs TRBV4-2 and TRBJ2-3; D might be TRBD1 (5 bases). The CDR3 runs 16 residues. Trimming cost V 0 bases and J 2 bases, with 12 bases left between them. Germline V gene sequence: CDR1 LGHNA, CDR2 YNFKEQ. The CDR3 loop reads CASSQDRQGATDTQYF. CDR3 nucleotides: TGTGCCAGCAGCCAAGATAGGCAGGGTGCCACAGATACGCAGTATTTT.

The J gene is TRBJ2-1, the V gene TRBV5-1, with TRBD1 identical over 8 bases. TRBJ2-7 matches the DNA end more closely, so the J call is doubtful. Germline CDR1 and CDR2: SGHRS and YFSETQ. The CDR3 spans 14 residues. The CDR3: CASSSDRELYKQYF. CDR3 DNA sequence: TGCGCCAGCAGCTCGGACAGGGAGTTGTACAAGCAGTACTTC.

This chain connects TRBV20-1 to TRBJ2-5; possibly TRBD1 for D (6 bases). V was cut by 3 bases and J by 5 bases, with 10 bases left in between. This CDR3 is 12 amino acids long. Per the germline V gene, CDR1 is DFQATT and CDR2 is SNEGSKA (reference sequence). The CDR3 nucleotides read TGCAGTGCTAGCGTACAGGGTGAGACCCAGTACTTC. Its translation: CSASVQGETQYF.